This TCR beta chain was found in a study of blood T cell repertoires in COVID-19. Study as a whole: Samples taken during acute and convalescent COVID-19 were collected in the United States, Italy and Spain. Sources were T cells, B-cell-depleted T cells, or PBMCs; the material itself was cDNA or gDNA.

In the original analysis: It was from reference gene primer amplification that nucleated cell counts were estimated. Produced via immunoSEQ multiplex PCR; TCRdb's table is partial and in-frame only. V, J and clone size were drawn from that table, and D and trimming were deduced from the DNA. The profile covers some 290,000 clones, with about four fifths appearing a single time and around 2.9% taken by the ten largest. With 5 bases clipped from V and 7 bases from J, the junction kept 7 bases outside the gene matches. The germline gives CDR1 MNHEY, CDR2 SMNVEV (reference sequence). CDR3 length equals 14 residues.

The sample was peripheral blood. The chain carries TRBV27 and TRBJ2-1; the match to TRBD1 covers 8 bases. The TCR sequence derives from an older woman with active or convalescent COVID-19. Written as DNA, the CDR3 is TGTGCCAGCAGTGCCAACAGGGGGATGAATGAGCAGTTCTTC. Residues: CASSANRGMNEQFF.